Included here is one T cell receptor beta chain sequence, with context. What it binds is not known. RNA transcripts served as the template for amplifying TCR beta CDR3 regions. First-round RT-PCR with HTBI primers amplified the TCR CDR3 region. One entry per CDR3 protein, called by TCRdb with MiXCR from the multiplex PCR reads. The table records around 350,000 distinct CDR3 sequences, roughly 15% of them present only once. Thyroid ultrasound, orbital computed tomography, clinical symptoms, and serum thyroxine and TRAb underpinned diagnoses. These data come from a study of T cells in Graves' hyperthyroidism and ophthalmopathy. Whole-study results and caveats: Most clonotypes expanded in the thyroid (above 0.001) were also present in blood. In validation, the model predicted ophthalmopathy. These predictions came a median roughly six months before onset.

V gave up 7 bases and J gave up 3 bases; unmatched junction bases: 7. There are 14 residues in the CDR3. Germline CDR1 is MDHEN and CDR2 is SYDVKM. Input material: blood. This chain connects TRBV28 to TRBJ2-7; 9 positions match TRBD1. The clonotype originates from a woman between 55 and 75 years old with Graves' ophthalmopathy. CDR3 sequence (DNA): TGTGCCAGCATCACTTCGGGACAGGGCTACGAGCAGTACTTC. Translating it yields CASITSGQGYEQYF.